This T cell receptor beta chain was identified during a study of cytomegalovirus exposure and HLA in healthy donors. The CDR3 is 16 residues long. Trimming removed 2 bases from V and 3 bases from J, with 16 bases in between. CDR1 and CDR2 (germline): MNHEY, SVGAGI. With 60 Vbeta and 13 Jbeta primers, the PCR was carried out. Profiling relied on immunoSEQ multiplex PCR, and the TCRdb table lists in-frame clones only, not all of them. This sample yields about 130,000 clones, of which 17% are seen a single time; about 2.6% belongs to the top ten. The sequencing input was PBMCs. The clonotype was recovered from a female donor in good health and CMV-seropositive. The genes are TRBV6-5 and TRBJ1-1, with D perhaps TRBD1 (6 bases). In DNA, the CDR3 is TGTGCCAGCAGTTACCCCAAGGGGGGGGCGTACACTGAAGCTTTCTTT. Protein: CASSYPKGGAYTEAFF.